This TCR beta chain was found in a study of blood T cell repertoires in COVID-19 (dated by TCRdb to about 2020). About the investigation overall: Collaborator samples came from the United States, Italy and Spain and covered acute and convalescent phases of COVID-19. Samples came from the ongoing ImmuneRACE study (first 160 participants) plus 1,254 subjects from 6 global collaborators. Where available, HLA class I and class II types were obtained from metadata supplied by the sample provider rather than from assay-based typing. The sample metadata nearly always contained a de-identified subject ID, COVID-19 status, age in years and sex. The material from the prospective study consisted of cDNA or gDNA derived from T cells, B-cell-depleted T cells, or PBMCs. The dataset comprised deeply sampled blood TCRbeta repertoires from subjects exposed to, actively infected with, or recovered from COVID-19. The repertoires were released in a freely available public database meant as a resource for research on the immune response to SARS-CoV-2. On the study overall, not on this receptor specifically: Clinical and demographic metadata were provided uncurated, with the amount varying by source and participant.

CDR1 and CDR2, per the germline V gene, are MDHEN and SYDVKM. V is cut by 2 bases and J by 0 bases, and the space between the germline ends is 11 bases. Spanning cysteine to phenylalanine, the CDR3 consists of 16 amino acids. Solely the CDR3 DNA is kept, with 48 bases framed from the first base. On this clone itself: Its specific antigen is unknown. No base-level quality is on record; no much larger clone is a single base apart.

Participants in the prospective study were enrolled through a virtual design, were aged about 18 to 90 years, and lived in fewer than 30 United States geographic areas. In the prospective study, participants were assigned to cohorts based on the clinical history participants reported in a screening survey and a study questionnaire. Recovered participants in ImmuneRACE Cohort 3 were defined as having two consecutive negative NP/OP PCR tests, clearance from a healthcare professional, or resolution of symptoms. In the prospective study, whole blood, serum and a nasopharyngeal or oropharyngeal swab were collected from each participant by mobile phlebotomists. Over an approximately 2-month period, participants in the prospective study had the option of providing additional blood draws and questionnaires. Prospective study blood samples were shipped either frozen or at room temperature before DNA extraction.

TCRbeta CDR3 regions were amplified from genomic DNA using the immunoSEQ Assay, a bias-controlled multiplex PCR. Per the source publication's procedure: Nucleated cell counts per sample were estimated from amplification of reference gene primers within the assay. To quantify the absolute abundance of each unique TCRbeta CDR3 rearrangement, sequence reads were collapsed and filtered. For each sample, productive Simpson clonality was calculated by taking the square root of Simpson's diversity index across productive rearrangements. This immuneACCESS table, as held by TCRdb, lists in-frame sequences with V and J called but not all clones. Of the missing ones, under half trace to an unresolved V gene in checked studies; the others have no known cause. V and J calls and clone size come straight from that table; D and trimming were deduced from the DNA. Recorded for this sample are some 460,000 clones; around 90% of them occurred a single time. Of the sample, around 0.7% falls within the top ten clones.

The sample comprised PBMCs or T cells enriched from blood (not recorded which). The rearrangement combines TRBV28 with TRBJ1-3; the D gene cannot be named for sure. This receptor was obtained from a young woman who had recovered from COVID-19. The nucleotide sequence reads as follows: TGTGCCAGCAGTTTAGGTTTACAAAGCTCTGGAAACACCATATATTTT. It codes for CASSLGLQSSGNTIYF.